The 23 T cell receptor beta chains in this list originate from one sample, sequenced in a study of human T cells and chemical hapten exposure. TCRdb ran MiXCR on the RACE reads and lists one entry per CDR3 protein. This sample has tens of thousands of distinct CDR3 sequences, with over 7.5% found just once. The time point here: patch test 3, about 24 weeks after DPC sensitization. Treatment denoted: therapeutic diphenylcyclopropenone sensitization with weekly scalp DPC. Total RNA extraction was carried out from unfractionated whole blood. The sequenced sample was whole blood, obtained in connection with sensitization to the hapten diphenylcyclopropenone (DPC). Receptors were obtained from a man aged 45 to 65 with alopecia areata. Some clones in this sample may be carry-over from other donors' samples.

This clonotype was seen more than once but under ten times. The gene calls are TRBV29-1 and TRBJ2-1; no clear D gene. The V end was cut by 5 bases, the J end by 7 bases, with 18 bases between. CDR3 length: 14 residues. Germline values: CDR1 SQVTM, CDR2 ANQGSEA. CDR3 sequence: CSVHVVLVENEQFF. The CDR3 DNA follows: TGCAGCGTTCACGTCGTATTAGTCGAGAATGAGCAGTTCTTC.

This clonotype was detected ten times or more. The chain uses TRBV10-1 and TRBJ1-1; D call uncertain. This CDR3 is 12 amino acids long. The germline gives CDR1 WNHNN, CDR2 SYGVQD (reference sequence). The V and J ends lost 6 bases and 11 bases respectively, with 16 bases between them. The CDR3, as DNA: TGCGCCAGCAGGGATTTAGGTGGAAAGGCTTTCTTT. It is translated as CASRDLGGKAFF.

Only a few counts were recorded for this clonotype. V gene TRBV10-2 combines with J gene TRBJ2-3, with 9 bases identical to TRBD2. CDR3 length: 16 residues. V was pared by 2 bases and J by 2 bases, with 5 bases of the junction left unmatched. Germline CDR1 WSHSY, CDR2 SAAADI. The CDR3 region is CASSESLAGTTDTQYF. The CDR3 bases are TGCGCCAGCAGTGAGAGCCTAGCGGGAACCACAGATACGCAGTATTTT.

V usage is TRBV3-1 and J usage is TRBJ2-1; TRBD2 matches 12 bases. Germline CDR1 reads LGHDT; CDR2 reads YNNKEL (reference sequence). The J segment lost 7 bases and the V segment lost 0 bases, leaving 10 bases of the junction unmatched. This CDR3 has 18 amino acids. CDR3 nucleotide sequence: TGTGCCAGCAGCCAAGATGTCCTAGCGGGAGGGCCGGGGAATGAGCAGTTCTTC. This encodes CASSQDVLAGGPGNEQFF.

This clonotype was recorded many times. The chain links TRBV5-1 to TRBJ2-1; 8 bases fit TRBD1. Germline CDR1 SGHRS, CDR2 YFSETQ. V trimming: 3 bases; J trimming: 4 bases; junction bases outside the gene matches: 3. The CDR3 is 14 amino acids. CDR3 sequence (DNA): TGCGCCAGCAGCTCGGGACAGGAATACAATGAGCAGTTCTTC. Its protein is CASSSGQEYNEQFF.

This chain links TRBV6-2 or TRBV6-3 with TRBJ2-1; either TRBD1 or TRBD2 may fit D (5 bases each). The ends were cut back, 2 bases at V and 4 bases at J, with 12 bases in the middle. The CDR3 is made up of 15 amino acids. CDR1 and CDR2 (germline): MNHEY, SVGEGT. The CDR3 nucleotides are TGTGCCAGCAGTTACGACGGGGCGCGATACAATGAGCAGTTCTTC. This encodes CASSYDGARYNEQFF.

The sample holds many counts of this clonotype. The CDR3, as DNA: TGCAGCGTTGAAAAGGACTGGGGTCCCATGGGAGAGCAGTACTTC. Translated: CSVEKDWGPMGEQYF. The genes are TRBV29-1 and TRBJ2-7; TRBD2 might be the D (5 bases). Trimming took off 2 bases at V and 7 bases at J, with 21 bases between the two ends. The CDR3 has 15 amino acids. Germline CDR1 is SQVTM and CDR2 is ANQGSEA.

This clonotype was observed a few times. The chain links TRBV5-1 to TRBJ1-4; 7 bases map to TRBD1. The junction had 6 bases not matched to a gene; V was cut back by 4 bases and J by 6 bases. CDR1 and CDR2 from the germline V gene are SGHRS and YFSETQ. This CDR3 is built from 14 residues. The CDR3 spells CASSPKGQDEKLFF. CDR3 nucleotides: TGCGCCAGCAGCCCAAAAGGACAGGATGAAAAACTGTTTTTT.

This clonotype was seen ten or more times. This chain connects TRBV29-1 to TRBJ1-2; D is unclear. Trimming took off 4 bases at V and 4 bases at J, with 13 bases between the two ends. The CDR3 sequence is 13 residues long. Germline V lookup: CDR1 SQVTM, CDR2 ANQGSEA. The CDR3 loop is CSVVPGSGYGYTF. CDR3 sequence (DNA): TGCAGCGTTGTCCCCGGGTCGGGCTATGGCTACACCTTC.

This clonotype was detected a few times. The chain links TRBV12-3 or TRBV12-4 to TRBJ2-2, with TRBD2 identical over 7 bases. The CDR3 runs 14 residues. Trimming cost V 6 bases and J 4 bases; bases outside gene matches: 5. The DNA of the CDR3 is TGTGCCAGCAGGGGAGGGGTGCCCACCGGGGAGCTGTTTTTT. Residues: CASRGGVPTGELFF.

The chain recombines TRBV7-3 with TRBJ2-3; D perhaps matches TRBD1 (5 bases). The germline V and J ends were trimmed by 0 bases and 4 bases, with 5 bases remaining between them. This CDR3 comprises 13 residues. Germline values: CDR1 SGHTA, CDR2 FQGTGA. The DNA for the CDR3 is TGTGCCAGCAGCTTAACGGGGCCAGATACGCAGTATTTT. It specifies CASSLTGPDTQYF. The whole variable domain, remainder taken from reference TRBV7-3 and TRBJ2-3, is GAGVSQTPSNKVTEKGKYVELRCDPISGHTALYWYRQSLGQGPEFLIYFQGTGAADDSGLPNDRFFAVRPEGSVSTLKIQRTERGDSAVYLCASSLTGPDTQYFGPGTRLTVL.

The rearrangement uses TRBV15 and TRBJ1-2, with D hard to call. There are 12 residues in the CDR3. Trimming took off 5 bases at V and 4 bases at J, with 8 bases between the two ends. Germline V gene lookup returns CDR1 LNHNV and CDR2 YYDKDF (reference sequence). The DNA of the CDR3 is TGTGCCACCAGCCAGGCGACCTATGGCTACACCTTC. It yields the protein CATSQATYGYTF.

The V call is TRBV5-8, the J call TRBJ2-3; 7 bases are shared with TRBD2. The germline CDR1 and CDR2 sequences are SGHTS and YDEGEE. V trimming: 6 bases; J trimming: 4 bases; junction bases outside the gene matches: 17. The length of the CDR3 is 17 residues. The CDR3 region is CASTPGGNFGKSDTQYF. Here the CDR3 DNA reads TGTGCCAGCACCCCGGGAGGAAATTTTGGCAAGTCAGATACGCAGTATTTT.

Only a few counts were recorded for this clonotype. This rearrangement joins TRBV18 to TRBJ1-4; TRBD1 might be the D (5 bases). Germline V gene lookup returns CDR1 KGHSH and CDR2 LQKENI. The CDR3 length is 15 residues. Trimming removed 1 base at V and 8 bases at J, with 14 bases between. CDR3: CASSPQGLSEEKLFF. The CDR3 bases are TGTGCCAGCTCACCACAGGGACTTAGCGAGGAAAAACTGTTTTTT.

This clonotype was seen a few times. The chain employs TRBV11-1 and TRBJ2-1, with a tentative D call TRBD2 (7 bases). The length of the CDR3 is 12 residues. Trimming removed 5 bases at V and 15 bases at J, with 17 bases between. Germline V gene lookup returns CDR1 SGHAT and CDR2 FQDESV (reference sequence). CDR3 sequence reads: CASSPSRGGRFF. DNA of the CDR3: TGTGCCAGCAGCCCGTCTAGGGGGGGGCGGTTCTTC.

The chain recombines TRBV28 with TRBJ1-3; possibly TRBD1 for D (5 bases). CDR3 length: 15 amino acids. Trimming removed 11 bases at V and 4 bases at J, with 21 bases between. Germline assignment: CDR1 MDHEN and CDR2 SYDVKM. CDR3 amino acids: CAAGGGVTEGNTIYF. CDR3 nucleotide sequence: TGTGCCGCCGGGGGAGGGGTTACGGAGGGAAACACCATATATTTT. The whole variable domain, remainder taken from reference TRBV28 and TRBJ1-3, is DVKVTQSSRYLVKRTGEKVFLECVQDMDHENMFWYRQDPGLGLRLIYFSYDVKMKEKGDIPEGYSVSREKKERFSLILESASTNQTSMYLCAAGGGVTEGNTIYFGEGSWLTVV.

This clonotype has more than one count but fewer than ten. The chain carries TRBV27 and TRBJ1-2; 8 nucleotides match TRBD1. With 3 bases clipped from V and 4 bases from J, the junction kept 10 bases outside the gene matches. The V gene's germline CDR1 is MNHEY and CDR2 SMNVEV (reference sequence). The CDR3 is 16 residues long. The CDR3 DNA reads TGTGCCAGCAGTTTCTCTAACGACAGGGGAGTCTATGGCTACACCTTC. This gives the protein CASSFSNDRGVYGYTF.

There are many counts of this clonotype. CDR3 DNA sequence: TGCAGTGCGGAAAGCGGGAGCTCCTACGAGCAGTACTTC. Its translation is CSAESGSSYEQYF. The chain uses TRBV20-1 and TRBJ2-7, with 8 bases aligning to TRBD2. From germline, CDR1 is DFQATT and CDR2 SNEGSKA (reference sequence). Trimming took 6 bases from V and 0 from J; bases not matched to a gene: 4. The CDR3 spans 13 residues.

The genes are TRBV14 and TRBJ2-1; no clear D. Between the trimmed V and J ends, which lost 4 bases and 9 bases, there was a span of 16 bases. The CDR3 has 14 residues. Germline V gives CDR1 SGHDN, CDR2 FVKESK. The CDR3, as DNA: TGTGCCAGCAGCCCACACCAAGCTAGGGTTGAGCAGTTCTTC. Translation gives CASSPHQARVEQFF.

V usage is TRBV20-1 and J usage is TRBJ2-2; 13 positions match TRBD2. Germline CDR1 and CDR2: DFQATT and SNEGSKA (reference sequence). CDR3 size: 16 residues. After removal of 5 bases from V and 5 bases from J, the junction contained 8 bases not matched to a gene. CDR3 nucleotide sequence: TGCAGTGCTGGACTAGCGGGAGTGAGAGAAACCGGGGAGCTGTTTTTT. It codes for CSAGLAGVRETGELFF.

This clonotype was seen at least ten times. J is TRBJ2-1 and V is TRBV7-9; TRBD1 aligns across 9 bases. The CDR3 totals 15 residues. In germline, CDR1 is SEHNR, CDR2 FQNEAQ (reference sequence). V trimming: 3 bases; J trimming: 5 bases; junction bases outside the gene matches: 5. The CDR3 DNA sequence: TGTGCCAGCAGCTTGGCGGGGACAGGGAACAATGAGCAGTTCTTC. It codes for CASSLAGTGNNEQFF.

This clonotype was picked up many times. V gene TRBV6-1 combines with J gene TRBJ1-4; D is ambiguous. With 5 bases removed from V and 0 bases from J, the gap between germline ends came to 10 bases. Germline CDR1 MNHNS, CDR2 SASEGT. This CDR3 has 15 amino acids. The CDR3 DNA reads TGTGCCAGCAGTCCCTATCGTGCAACTAATGAAAAACTGTTTTTT. Protein product: CASSPYRATNEKLFF.

Ten or more counts support this clonotype. The V call is TRBV30, the J call TRBJ1-6, with unresolved D. The CDR3 length is 13 residues. Trimming shortened V by 8 bases and J by 2 bases, and 10 bases separated the two germline ends. Germline CDR1 and CDR2: GTSNPN and SVGIG (reference sequence). For the CDR3, the DNA is TGTGCCGTTGGAACAGCCTATAATTCACCCCTCCACTTT. Protein sequence: CAVGTAYNSPLHF.